The sequence of this TCR beta chain was determined in a study of control samples from healthy donors and cancer patients. Repertoires were generated with immunoSEQ multiplex PCR, while TCRdb's copy carries only in-frame clones and drops some. This table holds 200,000 to 250,000 clones, roughly 94% found once. The CDR3 is 14 residues long. Germline V gene lookup returns CDR1 LNHDA and CDR2 SQIVND (reference sequence). With 7 bases removed from V and 0 bases from J, the gap between germline ends came to 12 bases. Source material: blood. The source is a man aged 45-65 years in good health. The rearrangement links TRBV19 to TRBJ1-1; D might be TRBD1 (5 bases). The CDR3 here is CASMRQGLNTEAFF. Written as DNA, the CDR3 is TGTGCCAGTATGCGGCAGGGACTGAACACTGAAGCTTTCTTT.